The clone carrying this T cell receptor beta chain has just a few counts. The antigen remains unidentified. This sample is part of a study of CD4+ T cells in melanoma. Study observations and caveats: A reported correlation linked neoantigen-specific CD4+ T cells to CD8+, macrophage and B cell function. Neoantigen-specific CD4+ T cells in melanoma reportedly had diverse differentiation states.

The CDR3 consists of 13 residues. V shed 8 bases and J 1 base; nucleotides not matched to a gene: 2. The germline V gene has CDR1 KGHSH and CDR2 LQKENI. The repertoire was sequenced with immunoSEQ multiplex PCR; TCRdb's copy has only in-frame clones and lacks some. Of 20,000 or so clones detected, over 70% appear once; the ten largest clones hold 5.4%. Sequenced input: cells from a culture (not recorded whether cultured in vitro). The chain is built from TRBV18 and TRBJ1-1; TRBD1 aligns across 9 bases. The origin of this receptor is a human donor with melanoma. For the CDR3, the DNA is TGTGCCAGCCAGGGACAGGGGAACACTGAAGCTTTCTTT. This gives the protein CASQGQGNTEAFF.